These 30 T cell receptor beta chains were all obtained from the same sample, sequenced in a study of cytomegalovirus exposure and HLA in healthy donors. The PCR was carried out with 60 Vbeta primers and 13 Jbeta primers. Some clones are missing from TCRdb's copy, which holds only in-frame ones; the method was immunoSEQ multiplex PCR. The sample lists approximately 200,000 clones; around 82% were seen once. Sequencing input: PBMCs. Receptors were obtained from a boy between 10 and 17 years old in good health and CMV-seronegative.

This chain uses TRBV25-1 with TRBJ1-6; D ambiguous. The CDR3 totals 14 residues. Between the trimmed V and J ends, which lost 5 bases and 3 bases, there was a span of 8 bases. Germline lookup yields CDR1 MGHDK and CDR2 SYGVNS. CDR3 DNA sequence: TGTGCCAGCAGTAGCCCGCTCTATAATTCACCCCTCCACTTT. As protein: CASSSPLYNSPLHF.

The sample holds a few counts of this clone. CDR3 DNA sequence: TGTGCCAGTAGCGGACAAGCGGGAGGCGGGGATACGCAGTATTTT. Translation: CASSGQAGGGDTQYF. V is TRBV19 and J is TRBJ2-3; 9 nucleotides line up with TRBD2. CDR3 length: 15 residues. V dropped 6 bases and J dropped 6; count of bases not matched to a gene: 10. The germline CDR1 and CDR2 sequences are LNHDA and SQIVND (reference sequence).

The chain couples TRBV2 to TRBJ2-1; D ambiguous. Germline V gene sequence: CDR1 SNHLY, CDR2 FYNNEI. V shed 10 bases and J shed 7 bases, with 20 bases lying between them. The CDR3 sequence is 14 residues long. The CDR3 reads CATTGLVFGNEQFF. The CDR3 nucleotides read TGTGCCACCACGGGTCTGGTGTTTGGGAATGAGCAGTTCTTC.

J is TRBJ1-6 and V is TRBV30, with 10 bases lining up with TRBD1. The V segment lost 5 bases and the J segment 8 bases; nucleotides outside the gene matches: 3. Per the germline V gene, CDR1 is GTSNPN and CDR2 is SVGIG (reference sequence). The CDR3 has 13 amino acids. Here the CDR3 DNA reads TGTGCCTGGTCCGGGACAGGGGATTCACCCCTCCACTTT. Translated, it gives CAWSGTGDSPLHF.

V and J are TRBV11-2 and TRBJ2-7; D possibly corresponds to TRBD1 (5 bases). Trimming took 0 bases from V and 0 from J, leaving 15 bases between them. CDR3 size: 17 residues. Per the germline V gene, CDR1 is SGHAT and CDR2 is FQNNGV. CDR3 protein: CASSLDKLTDSSYEQYF. CDR3 sequence (DNA): TGTGCCAGCAGCTTAGACAAGCTGACAGATAGCTCCTACGAGCAGTACTTC.

The chain couples TRBV10-3 to TRBJ1-5, with 8 bases fitting TRBD1. Unmatched junction bases numbered 15, after V lost 2 bases and J lost 6 bases. CDR1 ENHRY and CDR2 SYGVKD come from the germline V gene. This CDR3 contains 18 residues. CDR3: CAISEPHRLTGEIQPQHF. CDR3 DNA sequence: TGTGCCATCAGTGAGCCTCATAGATTGACAGGGGAGATTCAGCCCCAGCATTTT.

CDR3 coding DNA: TGTGCTAGTGGTCAGGGGGGATACGAGCAGTACTTC. Its protein is CASGQGGYEQYF. The rearrangement links TRBV12-5 to TRBJ2-7, with D perhaps TRBD1 (7 bases). Germline assignment: CDR1 LGHNT and CDR2 FRNRAP. Between the trimmed V and J ends, which lost 5 bases and 4 bases, there was a span of 9 bases. The CDR3 has 12 residues. Complete variable domain (other parts from reference TRBV12-5 and TRBJ2-7): DARVTQTPRHKVTEMGQEVTMRCQPILGHNTVFWYRQTMMQGLELLAYFRNRAPLDDSGMPKDRFSAEMPDATLATLKIQPSEPRDSAVYFCASGQGGYEQYFGPGTRLTVT.

The V and J genes are TRBV5-4 and TRBJ1-3, with D unclear. Germline V gives CDR1 SGHNT, CDR2 YYREEE (reference sequence). Trimming took off 0 bases at V and 10 bases at J, with 5 bases between the two ends. The CDR3 has 11 residues. DNA of the CDR3: TGTGCCAGCAGCTTGGACAGTACCATATATTTT. The encoded protein is CASSLDSTIYF.

V is TRBV7-8 and J is TRBJ2-7, with 12 bases lining up with TRBD2. Looked up from germline, CDR1 is SGHVS and CDR2 is FQNEAQ. CDR3 length: 15 residues. Trimming removed 5 bases from V and 3 bases from J; junction bases left unmatched: 5. The CDR3 is CASSQLTSGSYEQYF. CDR3 sequence (DNA): TGTGCCAGCAGCCAGTTGACTAGCGGGAGCTACGAGCAGTACTTC.

The V and J genes are TRBV4-3 and TRBJ2-1; 8 bases line up with TRBD2. This CDR3 comprises 17 residues. V was pared by 0 bases and J by 2 bases, with 6 bases of the junction left unmatched. Germline V gene data show CDR1 as LGHNA and CDR2 as YSLEER. The CDR3 DNA reads TGCGCCAGCAGCCAAGATACGGGGGGGGTGCCCTACAATGAGCAGTTCTTC. Its protein is CASSQDTGGVPYNEQFF.

The chain joins TRBV6-5 to TRBJ1-1; D not resolved. This CDR3 has 13 residues. CDR1 and CDR2 from the germline V gene are MNHEY and SVGAGI. Trimming stripped 8 bases from V and 5 bases from J, with 15 bases between. CDR3 DNA: TGTGCCAGCCGTTCCGCGGGCGTAACTGAAGCTTTCTTT. Translating gives CASRSAGVTEAFF.

This chain uses TRBV7-2 with TRBJ2-1; 15 nucleotides line up with TRBD2. The CDR3 spans 18 residues. J lost 0 bases, V lost 5 bases, and 5 bases had no gene match. Germline assignment: CDR1 SGHTA and CDR2 FQGNSA. The CDR3 DNA reads as TGTGCCAGCAGCACGGGACTAGCGGGGGGAAGCTCCTACAATGAGCAGTTCTTC. Translated, it gives CASSTGLAGGSSYNEQFF.

This clone was seen just once. CDR3 loop: CASSAGGSPNTQYF. The CDR3 nucleotides read TGTGCCAGCAGTGCTGGCGGCAGCCCCAATACGCAGTATTTT. The chain joins TRBV2 to TRBJ2-3, with unresolved D. Germline values: CDR1 SNHLY, CDR2 FYNNEI. The CDR3 is made up of 14 amino acids. Trimming cost V 4 bases and J 7 bases, with 15 bases left between them.

The V call is TRBV27, the J call TRBJ2-2; D perhaps matches TRBD1 (5 bases). V lost 2 bases to trimming and J lost 7 bases, with 8 bases between them. The CDR3 contains 13 residues. Germline V gene data show CDR1 as MNHEY and CDR2 as SMNVEV (reference sequence). CDR3 DNA sequence: TGTGCCAGCAGTTTACAGGGAATCGGGGAGCTGTTTTTT. This gives the protein CASSLQGIGELFF.

The chain combines TRBV9 with TRBJ1-2; possibly TRBD1 for D (5 bases). The V gene's germline CDR1 is SGDLS and CDR2 YYNGEE. This CDR3 contains 14 residues. V was trimmed by 6 bases and J by 6 bases, leaving 18 bases between them. The CDR3 here is CASIKEGTSNGYTF. For the CDR3, the DNA is TGTGCCAGCATCAAGGAGGGGACCAGCAATGGCTACACCTTC. Together with reference TRBV9 and TRBJ1-2, the CDR3 gives the full variable domain: DSGVTQTPKHLITATGQRVTLRCSPRSGDLSVYWYQQSLDQGLQFLIQYYNGEERAKGNILERFSAQQFPDLHSELNLSSLELGDSALYFCASIKEGTSNGYTFGSGTRLTVV.

This rearrangement joins TRBV6-6 to TRBJ1-5; tentative D call: TRBD1 (5 bases). Trimming cost V 0 bases and J 6 bases, with 12 bases left between them. Germline V CDR1 and CDR2: MNHNY, SVGAGI (reference sequence). The CDR3 loop spans 15 amino acids. CDR3 nucleotide sequence: TGTGCCAGCAGTTACTCGTCAGGGTGGACTCAGCCCCAGCATTTT. Its protein product is CASSYSSGWTQPQHF.

This rearrangement joins TRBV7-8 to TRBJ1-1; TRBD1 is a possible D gene (5 bases). From germline, CDR1 is SGHVS and CDR2 FQNEAQ. CDR3 length: 14 residues. V gave up 5 bases and J gave up 4 bases, with 14 bases separating them. The CDR3 bases are TGTGCCAGCAGCCCTCAGCGGGGGGGCACTGAAGCTTTCTTT. Translated, it gives CASSPQRGGTEAFF.

V and J are TRBV2 and TRBJ2-7; possibly TRBD2 for D (5 bases). CDR1 SNHLY and CDR2 FYNNEI come from the germline V gene. CDR3 size: 16 residues. Deletions cut 3 bases from V and 2 bases from J, with 17 bases between. The CDR3 DNA follows: TGTGCCAGCAGTGAGGCGGCAGAATGGACTCCCTACGAGCAGTACTTC. The encoded protein is CASSEAAEWTPYEQYF.

This chain uses TRBV10-3 with TRBJ1-3; no reliable D call. Trimming shortened V by 8 bases and J by 3 bases, and 11 bases separated the two germline ends. Per the germline V gene, CDR1 is ENHRY and CDR2 is SYGVKD. The CDR3 spans 13 residues. The CDR3 reads CAIAQAVGNTIYF. Here the CDR3 DNA reads TGTGCCATCGCGCAAGCGGTTGGAAACACCATATATTTT.

The CDR3 DNA reads TGTGCCAGCAGCTTAACTAGCGGACATGACAATGAGCAGTTCTTC. Protein: CASSLTSGHDNEQFF. The chain has TRBV7-3 and TRBJ2-1; weak D call: TRBD2 (6 bases). The germline gives CDR1 SGHTA, CDR2 FQGTGA. CDR3 size: 15 residues. The V end lost 0 bases, the J end lost 5 bases, and 11 bases lay between the germline ends.

Points on this clone: Within the sample, other DNA sequences also encode this same CDR3. The V call is TRBV9, the J call TRBJ2-1, with D perhaps TRBD2 (6 bases). Looked up from germline, CDR1 is SGDLS and CDR2 is YYNGEE. V lost 3 bases to trimming and J lost 11 bases, with 18 bases between them. This CDR3 has 14 amino acids. This CDR3 is CASSAPGGALQQFF. The CDR3 DNA reads as TGTGCCAGCAGCGCACCCGGAGGGGCGCTACAGCAGTTCTTC.

The chain couples TRBV27 to TRBJ2-3; D might be TRBD2 (5 bases). Trimming pared 6 bases from V and 0 bases from J, leaving 13 bases between. The CDR3 runs to 15 residues. The germline V gene has CDR1 MNHEY and CDR2 SMNVEV (reference sequence). The CDR3 DNA follows: TGTGCCAGCAGGATAAATTCGGGGAGCACAGATACGCAGTATTTT. Its protein product is CASRINSGSTDTQYF.

This clone turned up a few times. The gene calls are TRBV12-2 and TRBJ2-5; TRBD2, the table's D call, lacks a check against the DNA. TRBV12-2 constitutes a pseudogene. This CDR3 has 15 residues. CDR3 nucleotide sequence: TGTGCAAGTCGCTCCCGGACTAGCGGGGAAGAGACCCAGTACTTC. Translated: CASRSRTSGEETQYF.

This clone showed up just once. The gene calls are TRBV30 and TRBJ1-3; D is uncertain. The V and J ends lost 5 bases and 3 bases respectively, with 14 bases between them. Germline V gene sequence: CDR1 GTSNPN, CDR2 SVGIG (reference sequence). The CDR3 consists of 14 residues. CDR3 coding DNA: TGTGCCTGGTTTAGTGAGGGTGATGGAAACACCATATATTTT. As protein: CAWFSEGDGNTIYF.

The chain employs TRBV7-8 and TRBJ2-3; D possibly corresponds to TRBD2 (6 bases). The CDR3 spans 14 residues. The germline CDR1 and CDR2 sequences are SGHVS and FQNEAQ. Trimming stripped 10 bases from V and 0 bases from J, with 14 bases between. DNA for the CDR3: TGTGCCATCGGGGCGGGGACTAGCACAGATACGCAGTATTTT. Protein product: CAIGAGTSTDTQYF.

The chain recombines TRBV5-1 with TRBJ2-1; D possibly corresponds to TRBD2 (5 bases). Germline V gene data show CDR1 as SGHRS and CDR2 as YFSETQ. V dropped 0 bases and J dropped 7 bases, with 11 bases sitting between them. The CDR3 has 14 amino acids. CDR3: CASSLAGRGNEQFF. CDR3 coding DNA: TGCGCCAGCAGCTTGGCCGGAAGAGGGAATGAGCAGTTCTTC.

This rearrangement joins TRBV4-1 to TRBJ2-5; D uncertain. Germline-derived CDR1 and CDR2 are MGHRA and YSYEKL. V lost 1 base to trimming and J lost 1 base, with 10 bases between them. CDR3 length equals 15 residues. The CDR3 region is CASSQVRGFQETQYF. CDR3 nucleotides: TGCGCCAGCAGCCAAGTTAGAGGTTTCCAAGAGACCCAGTACTTC.

The chain combines TRBV5-1 with TRBJ2-7, with D unclear. The CDR3 totals 15 residues. The V and J ends lost 0 bases and 3 bases respectively, with 13 bases between them. CDR1 is SGHRS and CDR2 is YFSETQ in the germline V gene. The CDR3 loop reads CASSLETLRSYEQYF. As DNA, the CDR3 is TGCGCCAGCAGCTTGGAGACCCTCCGGAGCTACGAGCAGTACTTC.

This chain connects TRBV5-4 to TRBJ2-6, with TRBD1 identical over 11 bases. Germline V gene sequence: CDR1 SGHNT, CDR2 YYREEE (reference sequence). The V gene end was trimmed by 3 bases and the J gene end by 2 bases; junction bases not matched to a gene: 4. The CDR3 runs to 17 residues. CDR3 protein: CASSSPGQGAGANVLTF. The CDR3 coding sequence is TGTGCCAGCAGCTCACCGGGACAGGGGGCTGGGGCCAACGTCCTGACTTTC. The variable domain in full, with the rest retrieved from reference TRBV5-4 and TRBJ2-6, is ETGVTQSPTHLIKTRGQQVTLRCSSQSGHNTVSWYQQALGQGPQFIFQYYREEENGRGNFPPRFSGLQFPNYSSELNVNALELDDSALYLCASSSPGQGAGANVLTFGAGSRLTVL.

V usage is TRBV9 and J usage is TRBJ2-7; 13 nucleotides agree with TRBD2. Trimming cost V 0 bases and J 6 bases; bases outside gene matches: 6. The CDR3 contains 16 residues. Germline V gene lookup returns CDR1 SGDLS and CDR2 YYNGEE. This CDR3 reads CASSVGLAGGLSEQYF. The CDR3 coding sequence is TGTGCCAGCAGCGTAGGACTAGCGGGAGGTCTGAGCGAGCAGTACTTC. The whole variable domain, filled in from reference TRBV9 and TRBJ2-7, reads DSGVTQTPKHLITATGQRVTLRCSPRSGDLSVYWYQQSLDQGLQFLIQYYNGEERAKGNILERFSAQQFPDLHSELNLSSLELGDSALYFCASSVGLAGGLSEQYFGPGTRLTVT.